The rows below give T cell receptor beta chains drawn from one sample of a study of shared clonotypes between healthy human individuals. Repertoires were generated with immunoSEQ multiplex PCR, while TCRdb's copy carries only in-frame clones and drops some. The data contain fewer than 400,000 clones, approximately 74% of them singletons. Material: memory CD4+ T cells sorted from blood. These TCRs come from a man aged 25 to 40 in good health. The CDR3 runs from the conserved cysteine through the conserved F or W. D genes are given only for firm matches. Size tells how often a clone was seen (once, few, many) or the class of an expanded clone, and some rows leave it out.

D: TRBD2
size: -
V: TRBV10-1
J: TRBJ2-5
DNA: TGCGCCAGCAGCCCTGGGACTAGCGGGACACAAGAGACCCAGTACTTC
CDR3: CASSPGTSGTQETQYF

D: -
size: -
V: TRBV7-9
J: TRBJ2-5
DNA: TGTGCCAGCAGCAAAATTCATGGGCCCCAGTTGACCGGGACCCAGTACTTC
CDR3: CASSKIHGPQLTGTQYF

D: -
size: -
V: TRBV6-5
J: TRBJ2-4
DNA: TGTGCCAGCAGTTACTCGACGGCCGTAGACATTCAGTACTTC
CDR3: CASSYSTAVDIQYF

D: -
size: -
V: TRBV6-1
J: TRBJ1-5
DNA: TGTGCCAGCAGTGAGGACAGAACCAAGGGCAATCAGCCCCAGCATTTT
CDR3: CASSEDRTKGNQPQHF

D: -
size: few
V: TRBV7-9
J: TRBJ1-1
DNA: TGTGCCAGCAGCTTAAGGCAGTACACTGAAGCTTTCTTT
CDR3: CASSLRQYTEAFF

D: TRBD2
size: few
V: TRBV9
J: TRBJ2-7
DNA: TGTGCCAGCAGCGTAGAGGCTAGCGGGGGCCAACCACCCCATTTC
CDR3: CASSVEASGGQPPHF

D: -
size: -
V: TRBV7-8
J: TRBJ1-5
DNA: TGTGCCAGCAAGCAGGGAGAGGTTCAGCCCCAGCATTTT
CDR3: CASKQGEVQPQHF

D: -
size: -
V: TRBV28
J: TRBJ1-1
DNA: TGTGCCAGCTACCCCCAGGGACTTTCGACTACTGAAGCTTTCTTT
CDR3: CASYPQGLSTTEAFF

D: TRBD1
size: -
V: TRBV30
J: TRBJ1-2
DNA: TGTGCCTGGAGTGCCCCCGGGACAGGGTACTATGGCTACACCTTC
CDR3: CAWSAPGTGYYGYTF

D: TRBD2
size: -
V: TRBV6-5
J: TRBJ2-1
DNA: TGTGCCGTCACCGGCGGGAGAGGTTTTCGGGAGCAGTTCTTC
CDR3: CAVTGGRGFREQFF

D: -
size: -
V: TRBV27
J: TRBJ2-7
DNA: TGTGCCAGTCTACTCAGGGGTCCCTTCTACGAGCAGTACTTC
CDR3: CASLLRGPFYEQYF

D: TRBD1
size: -
V: TRBV30
J: TRBJ1-5
DNA: TGTGCCTGGAGTGTAATAGGGGGCCGGCCCCAGCATTTT
CDR3: CAWSVIGGRPQHF

D: -
size: -
V: TRBV20-1
J: TRBJ1-4
DNA: TGCAGTGCTCAGGGGTTTGATTCACTGTTTTTT
CDR3: CSAQGFDSLFF

D: -
size: -
V: TRBV29-1
J: TRBJ2-7
DNA: TGCAGCGTTGTTGATATCACGGGGCCGATCTACGAGCAGTACTTC
CDR3: CSVVDITGPIYEQYF

D: TRBD1
size: -
V: TRBV4-2
J: TRBJ1-2
DNA: TGTGCCAGCAGCCAAAATGGGGCTGGGACAGGGGTAAACTATGGCTACACCTTC
CDR3: CASSQNGAGTGVNYGYTF

D: -
size: -
V: TRBV18
J: TRBJ1-2
DNA: TGTGCCAGCTCACCAGATGAGGGCTACACCTTC
CDR3: CASSPDEGYTF

D: TRBD1
size: -
V: TRBV5-5
J: TRBJ2-1
DNA: TGTGCCAGCAGCAGGCATGGACAGGGAGACAATGAGCAGTTCTTC
CDR3: CASSRHGQGDNEQFF

D: TRBD1
size: -
V: TRBV6-1
J: TRBJ2-7
DNA: TGTGCCAGCAGTGCACCTCAGGGGGCATACTCCTACGAGCAGTACTTC
CDR3: CASSAPQGAYSYEQYF

D: TRBD2
size: once
V: TRBV19
J: TRBJ2-1
DNA: TGTGCCAGTATGGGGCTAGCGGGAGTGGGTGAGCAGTTCTTC
CDR3: CASMGLAGVGEQFF

D: -
size: -
V: TRBV5-6
J: TRBJ2-7
DNA: TGTGCCAGCAGCCGCGGACAGTTGACCTACGAGCAGTACTTC
CDR3: CASSRGQLTYEQYF

D: TRBD1
size: -
V: TRBV18
J: TRBJ1-5
DNA: TGTGCCAGCACCGACAGGGTCAATCAGCCCCAGCATTTT
CDR3: CASTDRVNQPQHF

D: -
size: -
V: TRBV7-6
J: TRBJ2-1
DNA: TGTGCCAGCAGCCCCGGGTTCTACAATGAGCAGTTCTTC
CDR3: CASSPGFYNEQFF

D: -
size: -
V: TRBV10-3
J: TRBJ2-7
DNA: TGTGCCACCCTCACAGGGTCCTACGAGCAGTACTTC
CDR3: CATLTGSYEQYF

D: -
size: -
V: TRBV29-1
J: TRBJ1-1
DNA: TGCAGCGTCATAACCGAGGGGGGGGCCTGGGACACTGAAGCTTTCTTT
CDR3: CSVITEGGAWDTEAFF

D: TRBD1
size: -
V: TRBV5-6
J: TRBJ1-5
DNA: TGTGCCAGCAGCTTGGGGATGGGACAGGGCGACAATCAGCCCCAGCATTTT
CDR3: CASSLGMGQGDNQPQHF

D: -
size: -
V: TRBV15
J: TRBJ1-2
DNA: TGTGCCACCAGCTGGGTGGGGGGGCGAGGTGGCTACACCTTC
CDR3: CATSWVGGRGGYTF

D: -
size: -
V: TRBV30
J: TRBJ1-1
DNA: TGTGCCCAGAGCGATCAGTTCTGGGGGAGTATAGATGGCACTGAAGCTTTCTTT
CDR3: CAQSDQFWGSIDGTEAFF

D: -
size: -
V: TRBV10-1
J: TRBJ2-1
DNA: TGCGCCAGCAGTGCTGGACTACGAAATGAGCAGTTCTTC
CDR3: CASSAGLRNEQFF

D: -
size: -
V: TRBV27
J: TRBJ2-7
DNA: TGTGCCAGCAGTTTATCGATGGGACCCTCCTTCTTC
CDR3: CASSLSMGPSFF

D: -
size: -
V: TRBV9
J: TRBJ1-2
DNA: TGTGCCAGCAGCGTAGCAAGGACCATAGGGGGCTACACCTTC
CDR3: CASSVARTIGGYTF

D: -
size: -
V: TRBV5-1
J: TRBJ2-7
DNA: TGCGCCAGCAGCTTGGGTCCCGGGAGCACATACGAGCAGTACTTC
CDR3: CASSLGPGSTYEQYF

D: -
size: -
V: TRBV2
J: TRBJ1-1
DNA: TGTGCCAGCAGCTACGACAGCGAAGCTTTCTTT
CDR3: CASSYDSEAFF

D: TRBD1
size: -
V: TRBV7-3
J: TRBJ2-7
DNA: TGTGCCAGCAGCCCTCAGGGGGTAGGCTACGAGCAGTACTTC
CDR3: CASSPQGVGYEQYF

D: -
size: many
V: TRBV7-2
J: TRBJ2-5
DNA: TGTGCCAGCAGCTTAGGGTTCGACAAGGGCGTTGGGAGTGACTTC
CDR3: CASSLGFDKGVGSDF

D: -
size: -
V: TRBV7-2
J: TRBJ1-2
DNA: TGTGCCAGCAGCTCTAATACGGCCGTGGGCTACACCTTC
CDR3: CASSSNTAVGYTF

D: TRBD2
size: -
V: TRBV2
J: TRBJ2-1
DNA: TGTGCCAGCAGTGAGCGACTAGCGGGAGGGCCGGGTGAGCAGTTCTTC
CDR3: CASSERLAGGPGEQFF

D: -
size: once
V: TRBV2
J: TRBJ2-7
DNA: TGTGCCGTTTCCTACGAGCAGTACTTC
CDR3: CAVSYEQYF

D: -
size: few
V: TRBV19
J: TRBJ1-5
DNA: TGTGCCAGTGGTAGCAATCAGCCCCAGCATTTT
CDR3: CASGSNQPQHF

D: TRBD2
size: -
V: TRBV6-1
J: TRBJ2-5
DNA: TGTGCCAGCAGTGAAGTAGCGGGAGGCCAAGAGACCCAGTACTTC
CDR3: CASSEVAGGQETQYF

D: TRBD2
size: -
V: TRBV7-2
J: TRBJ2-1
DNA: TGTGCCAGCAGCACCGCTCGGACTAGCGGGAGTATGGATGAGCAGTTCTTC
CDR3: CASSTARTSGSMDEQFF

D: -
size: -
V: TRBV5-1
J: TRBJ1-1
DNA: TGCGCCAGCAGCTTGTGGGGGGCAGACACTGAAGCTTTCTTT
CDR3: CASSLWGADTEAFF

D: -
size: -
V: TRBV25-1
J: TRBJ1-5
DNA: TGTGCCAGCAGTGAAGAAGGGGATCAGCCCCAGCATTTT
CDR3: CASSEEGDQPQHF

D: TRBD1
size: -
V: TRBV18
J: TRBJ1-1
DNA: TGTGCCAGCTCACGACGACAGGGTTTCACTGAAGCTTTCTTT
CDR3: CASSRRQGFTEAFF

D: -
size: -
V: TRBV28
J: TRBJ1-4
DNA: TGTGCCAGCAGTTTACAGGAACCTAATGAAAAACTGTTTTTT
CDR3: CASSLQEPNEKLFF

D: TRBD2
size: once
V: TRBV30
J: TRBJ2-7
DNA: TGTGCCTGGAGTGTAGTGGCTAGCGGGAGAGCCGAGCAGTACTTC
CDR3: CAWSVVASGRAEQYF

D: -
size: -
V: TRBV5-1
J: TRBJ2-2
DNA: TGCGCCAGCAGCTTGCCCATCGGGCCGAACACCGGGGAGCTGTTTTTT
CDR3: CASSLPIGPNTGELFF

D: TRBD2
size: -
V: TRBV28
J: TRBJ2-1
DNA: TGTGCCAGCAGTTACAGCGGGACCGCCAATGAGCAGTTCTTC
CDR3: CASSYSGTANEQFF

D: -
size: -
V: TRBV4-3
J: TRBJ2-5
DNA: TGCGCCAGCAGCCAAAGAATCAGCGGAGAGACACAAGAGACCCAGTACTTC
CDR3: CASSQRISGETQETQYF

D: TRBD1
size: -
V: TRBV28
J: TRBJ2-7
DNA: TGTGCCAGCAGTCCGGGACAGGGAGGCGAGCAGTACTTC
CDR3: CASSPGQGGEQYF

D: TRBD2
size: few
V: TRBV28
J: TRBJ2-7
DNA: TGTGCCAGCAGTCCGCCTAGCGGCTCCTACGAGCAGTACTTC
CDR3: CASSPPSGSYEQYF

D: TRBD2
size: few
V: TRBV7-6
J: TRBJ2-1
DNA: TGTGCCAGCAGCCTTTCGGGACTAGACCGGGTAGGGCAGTTCTTC
CDR3: CASSLSGLDRVGQFF